These 3 T cell receptor beta chains share one sample of origin, sequenced in a study of early T cells in non-severe SARS-CoV-2 infection. TCRdb re-called the 5' RACE reads through MiXCR, storing one row per CDR3 protein. Of about 88,000 distinct CDR3 sequences in the sample, 14% to 15% were seen once. Sequencing was done on a sample of whole blood. These receptors originate from an adult who was a healthcare worker with PCR-confirmed SARS-CoV-2 infection or an uninfected control (not recorded which).

J is TRBJ2-7 and V is TRBV4-3; D unresolved. V was cut by 1 base and J by 7 bases, with 11 bases left in between. The CDR3 covers 13 residues. The germline V gene encodes CDR1 LGHNA and CDR2 YSLEER. The CDR3 nucleotides are TGCGCCAGCAGCCAAGTTTTACGTCGGGAGCAGTACTTC. Residues: CASSQVLRREQYF.

The V and J genes are TRBV7-9 and TRBJ2-3; D unresolved. CDR3 length: 11 amino acids. Germline values: CDR1 SEHNR, CDR2 FQNEAQ (reference sequence). Trimming removed 4 bases at V and 11 bases at J, with 10 bases between. CDR3 sequence reads: CASSSDTGQYF. CDR3 sequence (DNA): TGTGCCAGCAGCTCTGACACCGGGCAGTATTTT.

The CDR3: CSVAEDLLAKNIQYF. CDR3 nucleotide sequence: TGCAGCGTTGCAGAGGACCTTCTAGCCAAAAACATTCAGTACTTC. V usage is TRBV29-1 and J usage is TRBJ2-4, with D unresolved. This CDR3 contains 15 residues. Germline V gives CDR1 SQVTM, CDR2 ANQGSEA. Trimming removed 4 bases from V and 0 bases from J, with 13 bases in between.